This T cell receptor beta chain was obtained from a study of cytomegalovirus exposure and HLA in healthy donors. PCR employed 60 Vbeta and 13 Jbeta primers. Sequenced by immunoSEQ multiplex PCR; TCRdb stores in-frame clones only, minus some. The sample has 150,000 to 180,000 clones, approximately 72% seen once. Germline V lookup: CDR1 KGHSH, CDR2 LQKENI. The CDR3 sequence is 15 residues long. Between the trimmed V and J ends, which lost 5 bases and 1 base, there was a span of 14 bases. Study-wide findings and caveats: When presence/absence was analysed, sequencing depth was taken to be roughly uniform across donors.

On this clone itself: Its antigen is as yet unknown.

This chain links TRBV18 with TRBJ1-1, with D possibly TRBD1 on 6 matching bases. The TCR was taken from a man aged 18 to 35 in good health and CMV-seronegative. Input material: PBMCs. The CDR3: CASSGRDKANTEAFF. The DNA of the CDR3 is TGTGCCAGCTCAGGACGGGACAAGGCGAACACTGAAGCTTTCTTT.